The T cell receptor (beta chain) described here comes from a study of T cell changes during pregnancy in multiple sclerosis. Generated by immunoSEQ multiplex PCR, the TCRdb table keeps only in-frame clones and is missing some. The profile shows fewer than 70,000 clones, about 90% of them singletons. The CDR3 totals 17 residues. CDR1 is SEHNR, CDR2 FQNEAQ, per germline (reference sequence). The V end was cut by 5 bases, the J end by 2 bases, with 19 bases between. This material consisted of peripheral blood, taken in the second trimester of pregnancy. This chain joins TRBV7-9 and TRBJ1-5; possibly TRBD1 for D (6 bases). This sequence was found in a female donor in good health, enrolled as a control in a pregnancy study. CDR3 nucleotide sequence: TGTGCCAGCAGCCATACCAGCGGGGGCGAGGGCAATCAGCCCCAGCATTTT. Protein sequence: CASSHTSGGEGNQPQHF.